This paragraph reports one TCR beta chain. CD45RO-negative, CCR7-positively selected cells formed the naive CD8 fraction, excluding terminally differentiated effector memory CD45RA+ cells. This specimen comes from a study of shared clonotypes between healthy human individuals. TCRdb keeps only in-frame clones here, not all; method: immunoSEQ multiplex PCR. The table lists just over 2,000,000 clones, about 94% of them singletons, with about 1.1% in the top ten. This CDR3 has 14 residues. Germline V gives CDR1 SEHNR, CDR2 FQNEAQ (reference sequence). V lost 5 bases and J lost 0, with 8 bases in between.

This clonotype was sampled from a man aged 18 to 29 in good health. The chain combines TRBV7-9 with TRBJ1-3; D call uncertain. Material: naive CD8+ T cells sorted from blood. CDR3 region: CASSPPGSGNTIYF. The CDR3 nucleotides are TGTGCCAGCAGCCCCCCCGGCTCTGGAAACACCATATATTTT.